The 3 T cell receptor beta chains reported below all come from one sample, sequenced in a study of shared clonotypes between healthy human individuals. The table came from immunoSEQ multiplex PCR; TCRdb's copy has only in-frame clones and leaves some out. The table has roughly 2 million clones, roughly 94% seen once. The sequencing sample was made of naive CD4+ T cells sorted from blood. The subset is: CD45RA+ positively selected. All receptors come from a man aged 18 to 30 in good health.

The chain uses TRBV6-5 and TRBJ2-7; 8 nucleotides line up with TRBD1. The CDR3 loop spans 13 amino acids. Germline V CDR1 and CDR2: MNHEY, SVGAGI. Trimming removed 5 bases from V and 6 bases from J; junction bases left unmatched: 6. The CDR3 sequence is CASSVITGGEQYF. In nucleotides, the CDR3 is TGTGCCAGCAGTGTAATTACAGGGGGCGAGCAGTACTTC.

The chain links TRBV29-1 to TRBJ1-2, with 10 bases matching TRBD1. V trimming: 7 bases; J trimming: 8 bases; junction bases outside the gene matches: 7. The germline gives CDR1 SQVTM, CDR2 ANQGSEA. The CDR3 has 12 amino acids. The chain's CDR3 is CSADRGPGGYTF. DNA of the CDR3: TGCAGCGCTGACAGGGGGCCGGGAGGCTACACCTTC.

The chain employs TRBV2 and TRBJ1-5; D gene ambiguous. The CDR3 totals 15 residues. The V end lost 3 bases, the J end lost 0 bases, and 9 bases lay between the germline ends. Germline V lookup: CDR1 SNHLY, CDR2 FYNNEI. This CDR3 is CASSDGIHSNQPQHF. DNA of the CDR3: TGTGCCAGCAGTGATGGCATTCATAGCAATCAGCCCCAGCATTTT.